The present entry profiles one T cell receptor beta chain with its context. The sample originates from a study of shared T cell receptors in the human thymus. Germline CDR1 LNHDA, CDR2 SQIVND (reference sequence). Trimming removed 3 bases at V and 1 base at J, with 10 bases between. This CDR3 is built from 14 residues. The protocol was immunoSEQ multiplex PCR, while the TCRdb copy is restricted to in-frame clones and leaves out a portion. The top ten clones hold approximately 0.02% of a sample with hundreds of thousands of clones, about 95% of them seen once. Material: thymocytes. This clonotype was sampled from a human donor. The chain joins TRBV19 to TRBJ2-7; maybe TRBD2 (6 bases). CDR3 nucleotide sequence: TGTGCCAGTAGTATGCGGGGCGGATCCTACGAGCAGTACTTC. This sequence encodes CASSMRGGSYEQYF.